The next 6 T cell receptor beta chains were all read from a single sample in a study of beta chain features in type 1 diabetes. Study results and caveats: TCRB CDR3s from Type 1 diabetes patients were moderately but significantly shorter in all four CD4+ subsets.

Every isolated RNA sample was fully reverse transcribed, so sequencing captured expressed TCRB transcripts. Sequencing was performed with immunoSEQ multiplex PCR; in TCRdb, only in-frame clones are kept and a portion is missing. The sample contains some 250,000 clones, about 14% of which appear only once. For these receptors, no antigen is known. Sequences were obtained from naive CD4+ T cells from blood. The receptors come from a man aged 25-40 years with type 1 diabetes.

The CDR3 loop is CASSQRTSGFYNEQFF. DNA of the CDR3: TGTGCCAGCAGCCAGCGGACTAGCGGTTTCTACAATGAGCAGTTCTTC. The chain recombines TRBV14 with TRBJ2-1, with 10 bases identical to TRBD2. Germline CDR1 and CDR2: SGHDN and FVKESK. V shed 3 bases, J shed 3 bases, and the junction held 5 bases outside the gene matches. The CDR3 extends over 16 amino acids. Together with reference TRBV14 and TRBJ2-1, the CDR3 gives the full variable domain: EAGVTQFPSHSVIEKGQTVTLRCDPISGHDNLYWYRRVMGKEIKFLLHFVKESKQDESGMPNNRFLAERTGGTYSTLKVQPAELEDSGVYFCASSQRTSGFYNEQFFGPGTRLTVL.

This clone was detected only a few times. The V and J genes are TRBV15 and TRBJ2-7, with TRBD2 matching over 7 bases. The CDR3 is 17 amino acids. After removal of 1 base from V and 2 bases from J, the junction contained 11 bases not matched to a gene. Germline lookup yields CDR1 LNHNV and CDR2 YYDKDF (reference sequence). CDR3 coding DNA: TGTGCCACCAGCAGAGGGACCCGGGCGGGAGTTACCTACGAGCAGTACTTC. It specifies CATSRGTRAGVTYEQYF.

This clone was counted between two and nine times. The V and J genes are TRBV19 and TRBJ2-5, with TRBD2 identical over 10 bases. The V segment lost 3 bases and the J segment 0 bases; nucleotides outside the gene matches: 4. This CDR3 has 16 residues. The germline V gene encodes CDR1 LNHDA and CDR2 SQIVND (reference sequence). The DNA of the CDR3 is TGTGCCAGTAGTATGGGTAGCGGGGGGTACCAAGAGACCCAGTACTTC. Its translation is CASSMGSGGYQETQYF. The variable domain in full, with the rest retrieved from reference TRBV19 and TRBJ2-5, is DGGITQSPKYLFRKEGQNVTLSCEQNLNHDAMYWYRQDPGQGLRLIYYSQIVNDFQKGDIAEGYSVSREKKESFPLTVTSAQKNPTAFYLCASSMGSGGYQETQYFGPGTRLLVL.

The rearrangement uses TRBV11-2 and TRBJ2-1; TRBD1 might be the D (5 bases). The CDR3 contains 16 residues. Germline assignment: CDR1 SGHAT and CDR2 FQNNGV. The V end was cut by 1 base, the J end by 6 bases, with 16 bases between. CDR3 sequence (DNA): TGTGCCAGCAGCTTAGGTGGCAGGGCCACAGGCAATGAGCAGTTCTTC. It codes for CASSLGGRATGNEQFF.

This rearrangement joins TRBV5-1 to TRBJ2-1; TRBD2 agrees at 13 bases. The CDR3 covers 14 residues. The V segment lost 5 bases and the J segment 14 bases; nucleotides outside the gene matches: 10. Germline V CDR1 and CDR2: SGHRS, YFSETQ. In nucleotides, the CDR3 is TGCGCCAGCAGACCAGGGACTAGCGGGGAAGGGAAGTTCTTC. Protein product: CASRPGTSGEGKFF.

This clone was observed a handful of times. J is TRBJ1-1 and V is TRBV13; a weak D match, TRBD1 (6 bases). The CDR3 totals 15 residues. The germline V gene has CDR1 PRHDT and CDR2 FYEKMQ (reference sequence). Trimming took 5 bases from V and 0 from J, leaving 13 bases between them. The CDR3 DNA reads TGTGCCAGCAGCCGCGACAGGCCCCTGAACACTGAAGCTTTCTTT. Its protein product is CASSRDRPLNTEAFF.